A single sample is the source of the 25 T cell receptor beta chains below, sequenced in a study of T cells after yellow fever vaccination. MiXCR was run by TCRdb on the 5' RACE reads, yielding one entry per CDR3 protein. The repertoire holds 95,000 to 150,000 distinct CDR3 sequences, 13% to 15% seen once, with about 42% in the top ten. The sequences come from CD8+ T cells sorted from PBMCs, collected 5 days after the yellow fever booster vaccination. All receptors derive from a man between 18 and 29 years old who received the YFV17D yellow fever vaccine.

This clonotype was detected a few times. The V gene is TRBV29-1, the J gene TRBJ1-1, with D unresolved. V gave up 4 bases and J gave up 4 bases, with 7 bases separating them. CDR1 is SQVTM, CDR2 ANQGSEA, per germline. The CDR3 has 11 residues. CDR3 DNA: TGCAGCGTTGGTGAGGGCACTGAAGCTTTCTTT. This gives the protein CSVGEGTEAFF.

This clonotype was picked up a small number of times. The chain combines TRBV29-1 with TRBJ2-5; 8 bases map to TRBD2. This CDR3 is 13 amino acids long. Germline CDR1 and CDR2: SQVTM and ANQGSEA. Losses at the gene ends were 6 bases for V and 3 bases for J; bases not matched to a gene: 6. CDR3 amino acids: CSVPRGGEETQYF. The CDR3 DNA sequence: TGCAGCGTCCCCCGGGGGGGAGAAGAGACCCAGTACTTC. The full variable domain, its missing parts supplied by reference TRBV29-1 and TRBJ2-5, is SAVISQKPSRDICQRGTSLTIQCQVDSQVTMMFWYRQQPGQSLTLIATANQGSEATYESGFVIDKFPISRPNLTFSTLTVSNMSPEDSSIYLCSVPRGGEETQYFGPGTRLLVL.

There are a few counts of this clonotype. The V and J genes are TRBV19 and TRBJ2-3, with D possibly matching TRBD2 (5 bases). The germline gives CDR1 LNHDA, CDR2 SQIVND (reference sequence). This CDR3 comprises 14 residues. The ends were cut back, 6 bases at V and 0 bases at J, with 10 bases in the middle. CDR3 nucleotides: TGTGCCAGTAGCCCCGGACTGAGCACAGATACGCAGTATTTT. It translates to CASSPGLSTDTQYF.

The J gene is TRBJ2-1, the V gene TRBV12-3 or TRBV12-4; D ambiguous. Trimming pared 6 bases from V and 6 bases from J, leaving 9 bases between. The CDR3 has 12 residues. CDR3 bases: TGTGCCAGCAGAAAGAGTGGCAATGAGCAGTTCTTC. This sequence encodes CASRKSGNEQFF.

This clonotype was picked up a small number of times. The gene calls are TRBV23-1 and TRBJ2-7; D remains ambiguous. TRBV23-1 belongs to the ORF category, with a function that is uncertain. V lost 4 bases, J lost 0 bases, and 16 bases lay in between. The CDR3 spans 16 residues. The CDR3 nucleotides read TGCGCCAGCAGTCGACCCGACGGGTCGCCCTCCTACGAGCAGTACGTC. Its protein product is CASSRPDGSPSYEQYV.

The chain links TRBV7-9 to TRBJ2-2; TRBD1 aligns across 7 bases. This CDR3 comprises 18 residues. Per germline, CDR1 SEHNR and CDR2 FQNEAQ (reference sequence). The junction had 17 bases not matched to a gene; V was cut back by 5 bases and J by 5 bases. In DNA form, the CDR3 reads TGTGCCAGCAGCCCAGGCTGGTCACAGGGGAAGGGGACCGGGGAGCTGTTTTTT. The encoded protein is CASSPGWSQGKGTGELFF.

CDR3 amino acids: CASSLTGGGELFF. CDR3 sequence (DNA): TGTGCCAGCAGTTTAACAGGGGGCGGGGAGCTGTTTTTT. The rearrangement links TRBV27 to TRBJ2-2; TRBD1 aligns across 8 bases. The ends lost 2 bases at V and 7 bases at J; junction bases unmatched: 0. This CDR3 has 13 residues. Germline-derived CDR1 and CDR2 are MNHEY and SMNVEV (reference sequence).

The genes are TRBV28 and TRBJ1-1; D might be TRBD1 (5 bases). The CDR3 spans 13 residues. Germline V gives CDR1 MDHEN, CDR2 SYDVKM. The V end lost 5 bases, the J end lost 10 bases, and 17 bases lay between the germline ends. The CDR3 loop is CASSLPGVNRAFF. CDR3 coding DNA: TGTGCCAGCAGTCTCCCGGGGGTAAATCGAGCTTTCTTT. The complete variable domain, with remaining parts taken from reference TRBV28 and TRBJ1-1, reads DVKVTQSSRYLVKRTGEKVFLECVQDMDHENMFWYRQDPGLGLRLIYFSYDVKMKEKGDIPEGYSVSREKKERFSLILESASTNQTSMYLCASSLPGVNRAFFGQGTRLTVV.

This chain links TRBV7-6 with TRBJ2-1; 12 nucleotides match TRBD2. The CDR3 length is 19 residues. V lost 3 bases and J lost 0; bases outside the gene matches: 9. Germline values: CDR1 SGHVS, CDR2 FNYEAQ. The CDR3 protein is CASSFRTSGVPSSYNEQFF. CDR3 nucleotide sequence: TGTGCCAGCAGCTTCCGGACTAGCGGGGTCCCGAGCTCCTACAATGAGCAGTTCTTC.

This clonotype was seen a handful of times. The rearrangement joins TRBV5-1 to TRBJ2-7, with a possible D match to TRBD2 (5 bases). V gave up 2 bases and J gave up 5 bases, with 11 bases separating them. Germline V gene data show CDR1 as SGHRS and CDR2 as YFSETQ. CDR3 length: 13 amino acids. The CDR3: CASSFRGSNEQYF. CDR3 coding DNA: TGCGCCAGCAGCTTTAGAGGGTCCAACGAGCAGTACTTC.

This chain joins TRBV5-1 and TRBJ1-1; no reliable D call. Trimming stripped 7 bases from V and 5 bases from J, with 21 bases between. Germline CDR1 SGHRS, CDR2 YFSETQ. There are 15 residues in the CDR3. The CDR3 nucleotides are TGCGCCAGCGGCGATCGACCCGGCTCTGGGACTGAAGCTTTCTTT. Amino acid sequence: CASGDRPGSGTEAFF.

The V gene is TRBV7-9, the J gene TRBJ1-2; weak D call: TRBD1 (5 bases). CDR3 length: 14 residues. Per germline, CDR1 SEHNR and CDR2 FQNEAQ (reference sequence). Trimming took off 2 bases at V and 4 bases at J, with 11 bases between the two ends. The CDR3 sequence: CASSLSDSLYGYTF. For the CDR3, the DNA is TGTGCCAGCAGCTTATCCGACAGCCTCTATGGCTACACCTTC.

The V call is TRBV4-1, the J call TRBJ2-3; 10 bases line up with TRBD2. This CDR3 spans 15 amino acids. The V segment lost 5 bases and the J segment 3 bases; nucleotides outside the gene matches: 5. CDR1 MGHRA and CDR2 YSYEKL come from the germline V gene. CDR3 in amino acids: CASSNGLAATDTQYF. The CDR3 DNA is TGCGCCAGCAGCAATGGACTAGCGGCAACAGATACGCAGTATTTT.

V usage is TRBV7-9 and J usage is TRBJ1-1, with 7 bases identical to TRBD1. Germline loops: CDR1 SEHNR, CDR2 FQNEAQ (reference sequence). V lost 5 bases, J lost 3 bases, and 15 bases stayed unmatched. CDR3 length: 17 residues. The DNA for the CDR3 is TGTGCCAGCAGCCCACCCGCCGGGACAGAGCCCTACACTGAAGCTTTCTTT. Protein product: CASSPPAGTEPYTEAFF.

This clonotype appeared many times. J is TRBJ1-1 and V is TRBV12-3 or TRBV12-4, with D unresolved. This CDR3 has 12 residues. V was cut by 2 bases and J by 4 bases, with 5 bases left in between. CDR3 DNA: TGTGCCAGCAGTTTACAAGGCACTGAAGCTTTCTTT. Protein product: CASSLQGTEAFF.

J is TRBJ2-6 and V is TRBV5-5; the D is unclear. This CDR3 comprises 14 residues. Trimming shortened V by 6 bases and J by 0 bases, and 7 bases separated the two germline ends. CDR1 and CDR2 (germline): SGHKS, YYEKEE (reference sequence). CDR3 coding DNA: TGTGCCAGCATCATGTCCTCTGGGGCCAACGTCCTGACTTTC. Protein product: CASIMSSGANVLTF. The variable domain in full, completed from reference TRBV5-5 and TRBJ2-6, reads DAGVTQSPTHLIKTRGQQVTLRCSPISGHKSVSWYQQVLGQGPQFIFQYYEKEERGRGNFPDRFSARQFPNYSSELNVNALLLGDSALYLCASIMSSGANVLTFGAGSRLTVL.

In this sample, this clonotype turned up many times. The chain links TRBV4-1 to TRBJ2-3, with 8 nucleotides matching TRBD2. This CDR3 is 15 amino acids long. Germline lookup yields CDR1 MGHRA and CDR2 YSYEKL. V lost 3 bases to trimming and J lost 3 bases; unmatched junction nucleotides: 5. The CDR3 is CASSHPERGTDTQYF. The CDR3 coding sequence is TGCGCCAGCAGCCATCCTGAGCGGGGGACAGATACGCAGTATTTT.

This clonotype occurred many times. The rearrangement uses TRBV4-1 and TRBJ2-6; tentative D call: TRBD2 (7 bases). V lost 5 bases, J lost 1 base, and 18 bases lay in between. Germline V gives CDR1 MGHRA, CDR2 YSYEKL. The CDR3 is 18 amino acids. DNA of the CDR3: TGCGCCAGCAGCAACCGGGGGGCAGCGCAATCTGGGGCCAACGTCCTGACTTTC. Protein sequence: CASSNRGAAQSGANVLTF.

This clonotype has just a few counts. This chain connects TRBV4-2 to TRBJ1-2; D uncertain. The CDR3 extends over 15 amino acids. In germline, CDR1 is LGHNA, CDR2 YNFKEQ. Trimming removed 0 bases from V and 4 bases from J, with 12 bases in between. CDR3 residues: CASSQENYSSYGYTF. CDR3 sequence (DNA): TGTGCCAGCAGCCAAGAGAACTACAGTTCCTATGGCTACACCTTC.

The chain has TRBV6-2 or TRBV6-3 and TRBJ2-1, with D maybe TRBD2 (5 bases). Germline values: CDR1 MNHEY, CDR2 SVGEGT. The CDR3 extends over 12 amino acids. V shed 5 bases and J shed 9 bases, with 11 bases lying between them. The CDR3: CASSGAAGEQFF. Written as DNA, the CDR3 is TGTGCCAGCAGTGGCGCGGCGGGTGAGCAGTTCTTC.

This clonotype was picked up a small number of times. The rearrangement joins TRBV19 to TRBJ2-5, with 7 bases lining up with TRBD1. CDR1 and CDR2 from the germline V gene are LNHDA and SQIVND (reference sequence). The CDR3 is 15 amino acids. With V trimmed by 3 bases and J by 3 bases, 7 bases remained unmatched. CDR3 sequence reads: CASSMGLGGKETQYF. The CDR3 bases are TGTGCCAGTAGTATGGGGTTAGGGGGCAAAGAGACCCAGTACTTC.

The chain is built from TRBV4-1 and TRBJ1-2; 8 bases align to TRBD1. The germline V gene has CDR1 MGHRA and CDR2 YSYEKL. This CDR3 region has 16 residues. With 4 bases clipped from V and 4 bases from J, the junction kept 11 bases outside the gene matches. In DNA, the CDR3 is TGCGCCAGCAGCCCAGAGATGACAGGGGCGAGCTATGGCTACACCTTC. Translation: CASSPEMTGASYGYTF.

There are a few counts of this clonotype. V and J are TRBV27 and TRBJ2-1; D is unclear. V was clipped by 6 bases and J by 0 bases, with 9 bases between them. In germline, CDR1 is MNHEY, CDR2 SMNVEV (reference sequence). This CDR3 has 14 residues. CDR3 coding DNA: TGTGCCAGCAGGAAACAGAGCTCCTACAATGAGCAGTTCTTC. Translation gives CASRKQSSYNEQFF.

V and J are TRBV6-2 or TRBV6-3 and TRBJ2-1; 10 bases match TRBD2. The CDR3 has 15 amino acids. J was trimmed by 5 bases and V by 2 bases; bases with no gene match: 3. Germline V gene data show CDR1 as MNHEY and CDR2 as SVGEGT. CDR3 sequence (DNA): TGTGCCAGCAGTTACCCAACTAGCGGGGACAATGAGCAGTTCTTC. It is translated as CASSYPTSGDNEQFF.

This clonotype was seen more than once but under ten times. V usage is TRBV11-2 and J usage is TRBJ2-4; TRBD1 aligns across 8 bases. V lost 1 base to trimming and J lost 1 base; unmatched junction nucleotides: 6. The germline gives CDR1 SGHAT, CDR2 FQNNGV. The CDR3 runs 17 residues. DNA of the CDR3: TGTGCCAGCAGCTTAGGCCGACAGGGGTTGGCCAAAAACATTCAGTACTTC. Protein: CASSLGRQGLAKNIQYF.